This is a list of T cell receptor beta chains from one sample in a study of blood T cell repertoires in COVID-19. Assay used: immunoSEQ multiplex PCR; TCRdb lists only in-frame clones, some missing. The table lists around 100,000 clones, 70% to 90% of them singletons. Sequences were obtained from peripheral blood. Source of these receptors: a human donor in a cohort sampled during active COVID-19. The CDR3 runs from the conserved cysteine through the conserved F or W. Fields, in order: V gene, CDR3 length, J gene, CDR3 protein.

TRBV6-2/TRBV6-3	16	TRBJ2-3	CASSPGLNFGTDTQYF
TRBV5-6	17	TRBJ1-1	CASSSAQGAFLSTEAFF
TRBV18	12	TRBJ2-7	CASGGGRDEQYF
TRBV10-3	15	TRBJ2-3	CAISVAGGPRDTQYF
TRBV3-1/TRBV3-2	15	TRBJ2-5	CASSPLTSGGTTQYF
TRBV25-1	14	TRBJ1-6	CASSRSRGNSPLHF
TRBV5-1	17	TRBJ2-1	CASSSTSWREKGNEQFF
TRBV7-8	16	TRBJ2-4	CASSPRLAGEGNIQYF
TRBV29-1	12	TRBJ1-2	CSVSQTNYGYTF
TRBV11-2	14	TRBJ1-2	CASSLSGDPYGYTF
TRBV7-2	15	TRBJ1-2	CASSPWEGQTYGYTF
TRBV6-1	15	TRBJ2-1	CASSESSGPYNEQFF
TRBV5-6	13	TRBJ1-1	CASSLDRVAEAFF
TRBV29-1	14	TRBJ1-3	CSVEGGGRGNTIYF
TRBV7-2	15	TRBJ1-2	CASSDRVGGWYGYTF
TRBV10-3	16	TRBJ2-5	CAISEPGTGGGETQYF
TRBV28	17	TRBJ2-7	CASSSPRERDLLREQYF
TRBV5-1	16	TRBJ2-5	CASSLGASGLEETQYF
TRBV18	15	TRBJ2-7	CASSPYRDRPREQYF
TRBV2	15	TRBJ2-1	CASWRERGPANEQFF
TRBV5-5	14	TRBJ2-5	CASSDLAGGETQYF
TRBV28	14	TRBJ2-3	CASSSGTEPDTQYF
TRBV6-5	16	TRBJ2-1	CASSYSYGGAYNEQFF
TRBV20-1	15	TRBJ2-3	CSASLRGQRTDTQYF
TRBV10-1	24	TRBJ2-1	CASSDLPLLKPGLAGYRTPNEQFF
TRBV4-1	18	TRBJ1-3	CASSQELARGVGGNTIYF
TRBV28	15	TRBJ2-3	CASTLGGGGADTQYF
TRBV29-1	10	TRBJ2-7	CSVGSNEQYF
TRBV7-3	16	TRBJ1-6	CAGGEVLRSYNSPLHF
TRBV4-3	17	TRBJ2-1	CASSLPPRTGTRGEQFF
TRBV4-1	16	TRBJ1-6	CASSQEGWGGSSPLHF
TRBV7-9	18	TRBJ2-6	CASSLGAGFVSGANVLTF
TRBV11-2	16	TRBJ2-5	CASSLLGLAGGETQYF
TRBV2	14	TRBJ2-3	CASTLEGAMDTQYF
TRBV3-1/TRBV3-2	16	TRBJ1-2	CASSQDRATTNYGYTF
TRBV6-5	15	TRBJ1-2	CASGSVGSRMYGYTF
TRBV7-9	15	TRBJ2-3	CASALGGGPTDTQYF
TRBV9	19	TRBJ1-4	CASSATLGGGQSTNEKLFF
TRBV6-4	13	TRBJ1-5	CASPPGWNQPQHF
TRBV5-8	14	TRBJ1-5	CASSSRVGNQPQHF
TRBV9	15	TRBJ1-1	CASSPPQGGNTEAFF
TRBV27	14	TRBJ2-5	CASRLGTPGGTQYF
TRBV20-1	16	TRBJ2-1	CSASFRGGSSYNEQFF
TRBV13	14	TRBJ2-7	CASSDTGYGSEQYF
TRBV5-1	16	TRBJ2-5	CASSTRTSGSGETQYF
TRBV7-9	14	TRBJ2-7	CASSLNQGVTEQYF
TRBV10-3	14	TRBJ2-5	CAISAGHIQETQYF
TRBV5-1	15	TRBJ2-3	CASTAVAGSTDTQYF
TRBV5-1	15	TRBJ2-3	CASSLTGVGADTQYF
TRBV29-1	18	TRBJ2-3	CSVDRSSGSGGPTDTQYF
TRBV6-6	19	TRBJ2-1	CASSRLGLAGGRSYNEQFF
TRBV28	14	TRBJ1-6	CATLSGQGSSPLHF
TRBV6-2/TRBV6-3	14	TRBJ2-3	CASSYVSKTDTQYF